Detailed here is one T cell receptor (beta chain). Assay used: immunoSEQ multiplex PCR; TCRdb lists only in-frame clones, some missing. The sample lists tens of thousands of clones, more than 90% occurring once. This specimen comes from a study of T cell changes during pregnancy in multiple sclerosis. The origin of this receptor is a female donor with multiple sclerosis, enrolled in a pregnancy study. The input for sequencing was peripheral blood, taken in the second trimester of pregnancy.

CDR3 bases: TGTGCCAGCAGCTTAAGGTGGGCTCCTTCTGGAAACACCATATATTTT. It is translated as CASSLRWAPSGNTIYF. The chain carries TRBV7-4 and TRBJ1-3; D gene ambiguous. Germline V gene lookup returns CDR1 SGHVT and CDR2 SQSDAQ. This CDR3 contains 16 residues. V was trimmed by 2 bases and J by 1 base, leaving 12 bases between them.